This passage covers 22 T cell receptor beta chains from one sample sequenced in a study of shared T cell receptors in the human thymus (dated by TCRdb to the early 2020s). Receptor libraries were prepared by the immunoSEQ multiplex PCR assay. TCRdb obtained this table from immuneACCESS and retained in-frame rearrangements with V and J assigned. These tables miss some clones; where compared with another copy, unresolved V genes account for less than half of the shortfall, and the remainder is unexplained. The sample profile shows hundreds of thousands of clones; around 87% of them were found once. The biggest ten clones account for over 0.008% of the sample. Separately, the same data were catalogued under a study of human thymus T cells.

Sequencing was done on a sample of thymocytes. The receptor set was obtained from a boy less than two years old with a congenital heart defect. Donor details come from another sample of the same person, matched by shared clones.

This clone was counted a single time. J is TRBJ2-5 and V is TRBV5-4, with D perhaps matching TRBD2 (6 bases). The V end was cut by 0 bases, the J end by 4 bases, with 10 bases between. Germline CDR1 is SGHNT and CDR2 is YYREEE (reference sequence). CDR3 length: 14 residues. CDR3 in amino acids: CASSLGGGSETQYF. The CDR3 bases are TGTGCCAGCAGCTTGGGTGGGGGGTCAGAGACCCAGTACTTC.

The rearrangement links TRBV11-2 to TRBJ2-7, with a tentative D call TRBD1 (6 bases). Trimming shortened V by 1 base and J by 0 bases, and 7 bases separated the two germline ends. Germline V lookup: CDR1 SGHAT, CDR2 FQNNGV. The CDR3 has 14 residues. For the CDR3, the DNA is TGTGCCAGCAGCTTAGCAGGGGTCTCCTACGAGCAGTACTTC. It yields the protein CASSLAGVSYEQYF. The full variable domain, completed using reference TRBV11-2 and TRBJ2-7, is EAGVAQSPRYKIIEKRQSVAFWCNPISGHATLYWYQQILGQGPKLLIQFQNNGVVDDSQLPKDRFSAERLKGVDSTLKIQPAKLEDSAVYLCASSLAGVSYEQYFGPGTRLTVT.

For the CDR3, the DNA is TGTGCCAGCAGCATGACAGCCATGAACACTGAAGCTTTCTTT. Protein product: CASSMTAMNTEAFF. The V call is TRBV25-1, the J call TRBJ1-1; TRBD1 might be the D (5 bases). Trimming left V 6 bases short and J 0 bases short, with 11 bases between. CDR1 MGHDK and CDR2 SYGVNS come from the germline V gene. The CDR3 extends over 14 amino acids.

V usage is TRBV5-6 and J usage is TRBJ2-7; TRBD2 matches 10 bases. The germline CDR1 and CDR2 sequences are SGHDT and YYEEEE. The trim removed 3 bases at V and 2 bases at J, leaving 8 bases unmatched. The CDR3 length is 16 residues. CDR3 protein: CASSCRTSGLTYEQYF. CDR3 coding DNA: TGTGCCAGCAGCTGCCGGACTAGCGGTCTTACCTACGAGCAGTACTTC.

V and J are TRBV7-6 and TRBJ1-5; D might be TRBD1 (6 bases). The CDR3 spans 18 residues. The germline V gene has CDR1 SGHVS and CDR2 FNYEAQ. The ends were cut back, 5 bases at V and 0 bases at J, with 20 bases in the middle. CDR3: CASSPGARENNSNQPQHF. For the CDR3, the DNA is TGTGCCAGCAGCCCAGGGGCGCGGGAGAACAATAGCAATCAGCCCCAGCATTTT.

The table lists this clone with a count of one. The chain uses TRBV23-1 and TRBJ1-1, with D uncertain. TRBV23-1 is identified as an open reading frame with a role that is uncertain. The CDR3 is 15 residues long. V was pared by 0 bases and J by 5 bases, with 13 bases between. The CDR3 region has the DNA TGCGCCAGCAGTCAATCGGAGGTTTGGAGGACTGAAGCTTTCTTT. This gives the protein CASSQSEVWRTEAFF.

The chain uses TRBV19 and TRBJ1-2; 7 positions match TRBD1. CDR1 is LNHDA and CDR2 is SQIVND in the germline V gene (reference sequence). This CDR3 contains 19 residues. J lost 2 bases, V lost 5 bases, and 20 bases had no gene match. The CDR3 bases are TGTGCCAGTAGTCCCATTCGGACGGGACAGAAACCTCGGAACTATGGCTACACCTTC. It translates to CASSPIRTGQKPRNYGYTF.

V usage is TRBV5-1 and J usage is TRBJ1-1, with TRBD1 matching 7 bases. Germline V gene lookup returns CDR1 SGHRS and CDR2 YFSETQ. V was pared by 4 bases and J by 5 bases, with 8 bases of the junction left unmatched. The CDR3 is 14 residues long. The CDR3 spells CASSNQQGWTEAFF. The CDR3 DNA reads as TGCGCCAGCAGCAACCAACAGGGGTGGACTGAAGCTTTCTTT.

The rearrangement uses TRBV5-1 and TRBJ2-3; 14 bases align to TRBD2. J was trimmed by 10 bases and V by 4 bases; bases with no gene match: 11. The CDR3 loop spans 16 amino acids. CDR1 and CDR2 from the germline V gene are SGHRS and YFSETQ. CDR3 sequence reads: CASSIRLAGGSPSQYF. In nucleotides, the CDR3 is TGCGCCAGCAGCATCCGACTAGCGGGAGGGTCACCCTCGCAGTATTTT.

The chain links TRBV5-1 to TRBJ1-2; D unclear. This CDR3 has 13 amino acids. The germline V gene encodes CDR1 SGHRS and CDR2 YFSETQ. V shed 2 bases and J shed 4 bases, with 9 bases lying between them. CDR3 nucleotides: TGCGCCAGCAGCTTTGGGCTCCCCTATGGCTACACCTTC. Translated: CASSFGLPYGYTF.

CDR3 bases: TGTGCCAGCAGTGGATACCAGGGGGCCCACGGCTACACCTTC. As protein: CASSGYQGAHGYTF. The chain employs TRBV6-1 and TRBJ1-2; 8 bases line up with TRBD1. The ends lost 4 bases at V and 8 bases at J; junction bases unmatched: 9. The CDR3 sequence is 14 residues long. CDR1 is MNHNS and CDR2 is SASEGT in the germline V gene.

The chain employs TRBV5-1 and TRBJ2-7; tentatively, D is TRBD1 (5 bases). Germline CDR1 is SGHRS and CDR2 is YFSETQ. V dropped 4 bases and J dropped 4 bases, with 18 bases sitting between them. The CDR3 totals 15 residues. The CDR3: CASSQNRKVVYEQYF. As DNA, the CDR3 is TGCGCCAGCAGCCAAAACAGGAAGGTGGTGTACGAGCAGTACTTC.

V gene TRBV19 combines with J gene TRBJ1-1; 7 positions match TRBD1. V dropped 4 bases and J dropped 11; count of bases not matched to a gene: 13. Germline lookup yields CDR1 LNHDA and CDR2 SQIVND (reference sequence). The CDR3 loop spans 14 amino acids. The DNA of the CDR3 is TGTGCCAGTAGTACCTTGGGACAGTTTAGGTCGGCTTTCTTT. Residues: CASSTLGQFRSAFF.

This clone was observed a single time. This chain connects TRBV28 to TRBJ2-1; 12 nucleotides agree with TRBD2. Germline CDR1 reads MDHEN; CDR2 reads SYDVKM. Losses at the gene ends were 5 bases for V and 2 bases for J; bases not matched to a gene: 1. The CDR3 has 15 amino acids. The chain's CDR3 is CASSPSGRAYNEQFF. The CDR3 nucleotides are TGTGCCAGCAGTCCTAGCGGGAGGGCCTACAATGAGCAGTTCTTC.

The chain carries TRBV5-5 and TRBJ2-7; a weak D match, TRBD1 (5 bases). V was clipped by 4 bases and J by 3 bases, with 11 bases between them. The CDR3 consists of 13 residues. The germline V gene has CDR1 SGHKS and CDR2 YYEKEE (reference sequence). Written as DNA, the CDR3 is TGTGCCAGCAGCCCCGACAGAATCTACGAGCAGTACTTC. It encodes CASSPDRIYEQYF.

DNA of the CDR3: TGTGCCAGCACCCAAGACTTCCCCGTCTCCTACGAGCAGTACTTC. It translates to CASTQDFPVSYEQYF. The V and J genes are TRBV11-2 and TRBJ2-7; no reliable D call. The CDR3 is 15 residues long. Germline V gene lookup returns CDR1 SGHAT and CDR2 FQNNGV. The V end lost 7 bases, the J end lost 0 bases, and 16 bases lay between the germline ends.

Remarks on this clone: At one of its ends the junction is not consistent with the germline gene, which may arise from a read error. V gene TRBV28 combines with J gene TRBJ2-5; the match to TRBD1 covers 7 bases. This CDR3 has 14 residues. Germline CDR1 MDHEN, CDR2 SYDVKM. The CDR3 loop reads CAGSDRVLSETQYF. In nucleotides, the CDR3 is TGTGCCGGCAGTGACAGGGTATTGTCGGAGACCCAGTACTTC.

In this sample, this clone turned up once. The chain couples TRBV23-1 to TRBJ1-1, with D possibly being TRBD1 (5 bases). TRBV23-1 qualifies as an ORF whose function is uncertain. This CDR3 comprises 16 residues. The V and J ends lost 2 bases and 5 bases respectively, with 18 bases between them. The CDR3 coding sequence is TGCGCCAGCAGTCAAGGGCGGGGGACCTTTCGGACTGAAGCTTTCTTT. Protein: CASSQGRGTFRTEAFF.

The V gene is TRBV27, the J gene TRBJ2-2; no clear D gene. Between the trimmed V and J ends, which lost 3 bases and 7 bases, there was a span of 3 bases. The CDR3 is 11 amino acids. Germline values: CDR1 MNHEY, CDR2 SMNVEV (reference sequence). The CDR3 bases are TGTGCCAGCAGTTTTAACGGGGAGCTGTTTTTT. Translation: CASSFNGELFF.

This chain joins TRBV9 and TRBJ1-3; 7 bases match TRBD1. The germline gives CDR1 SGDLS, CDR2 YYNGEE. This CDR3 comprises 13 residues. Trimming took 3 bases from V and 7 from J; bases not matched to a gene: 4. The CDR3 spells CASSDRGSNTIYF. In DNA, the CDR3 is TGTGCCAGCAGCGACAGGGGCAGTAACACCATATATTTT.

This clone has a single count. V gene TRBV28 combines with J gene TRBJ1-2; weak D call: TRBD1 (6 bases). Trimming pared 5 bases from V and 4 bases from J, leaving 11 bases between. Germline assignment: CDR1 MDHEN and CDR2 SYDVKM. This CDR3 contains 13 residues. Here the CDR3 DNA reads TGTGCCAGCAGTCACAGGGACCCCTATGGCTACACCTTC. It is translated as CASSHRDPYGYTF.

The V and J genes are TRBV2 and TRBJ1-1; a weak D match, TRBD1 (5 bases). V lost 6 bases, J lost 10 bases, and 21 bases lay in between. Germline lookup yields CDR1 SNHLY and CDR2 FYNNEI. This CDR3 is 14 amino acids long. In DNA, the CDR3 is TGTGCCAGCAGCGACCTAGACAGCCATAGAGGAGCTTTCTTT. Its translation: CASSDLDSHRGAFF.